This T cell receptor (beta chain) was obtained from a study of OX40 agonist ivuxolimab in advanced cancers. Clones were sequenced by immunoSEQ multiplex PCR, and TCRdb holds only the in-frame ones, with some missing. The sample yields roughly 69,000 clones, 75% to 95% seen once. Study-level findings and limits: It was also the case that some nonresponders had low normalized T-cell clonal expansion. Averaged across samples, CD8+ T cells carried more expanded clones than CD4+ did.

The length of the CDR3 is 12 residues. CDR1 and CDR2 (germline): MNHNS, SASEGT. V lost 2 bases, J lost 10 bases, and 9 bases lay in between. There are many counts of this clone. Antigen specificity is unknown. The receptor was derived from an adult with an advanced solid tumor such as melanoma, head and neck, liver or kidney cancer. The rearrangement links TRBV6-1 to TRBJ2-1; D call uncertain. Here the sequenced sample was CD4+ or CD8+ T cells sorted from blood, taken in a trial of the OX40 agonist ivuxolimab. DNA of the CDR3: TGTGCCAGCAGTGAATTAACGGTGGAGCAGTTCTTC. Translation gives CASSELTVEQFF.